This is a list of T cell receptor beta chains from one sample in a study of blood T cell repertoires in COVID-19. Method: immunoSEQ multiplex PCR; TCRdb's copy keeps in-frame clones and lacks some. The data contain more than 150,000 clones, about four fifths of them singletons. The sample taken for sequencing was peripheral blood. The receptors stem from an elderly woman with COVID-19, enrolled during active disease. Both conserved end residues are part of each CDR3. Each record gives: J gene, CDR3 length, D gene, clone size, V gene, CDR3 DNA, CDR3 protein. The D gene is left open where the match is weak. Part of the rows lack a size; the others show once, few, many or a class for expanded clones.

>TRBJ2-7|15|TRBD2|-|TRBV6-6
TGTGCCAGCAGTTACCAAGCGGGAGGGTCTTACGAGCAGTACTTC
CASSYQAGGSYEQYF
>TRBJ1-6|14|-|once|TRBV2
TGTGCCAGCACCCGACTAGGAGGGAATTCACCCCTCCACTTT
CASTRLGGNSPLHF
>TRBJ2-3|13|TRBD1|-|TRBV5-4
TGTGCCAGCAGCCTGACAGGGTTAGATACGCAGTATTTT
CASSLTGLDTQYF
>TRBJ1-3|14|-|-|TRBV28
TGTGCCAGCCGGGGGAGGGACTCTGGAAACACCATATATTTT
CASRGRDSGNTIYF
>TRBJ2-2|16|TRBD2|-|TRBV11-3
TGTGCCAGCAGCCCAGGACTAGCCCGCGGCACCGGGGAGCTGTTTTTT
CASSPGLARGTGELFF
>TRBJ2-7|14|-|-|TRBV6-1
TGTGCCAGCAGTGAAGGAGGCACCCTCTACGAGCAGTACTTC
CASSEGGTLYEQYF
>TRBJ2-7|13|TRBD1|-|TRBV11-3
TGTGCCAGCAGCAGACTTACAGGGGTCGAGCAGTACTTC
CASSRLTGVEQYF
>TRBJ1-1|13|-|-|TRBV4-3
TGCGCCAGCAGCCAAGATAGGGGGACAGAAGCTTTCTTT
CASSQDRGTEAFF
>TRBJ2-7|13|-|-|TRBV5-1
TGCGCCAGCAGCTCCACTCTAGACTACGAGCAGTACTTC
CASSSTLDYEQYF
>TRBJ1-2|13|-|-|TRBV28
TGTGCCAGCAGTTTAGAGGCGACGTATGGCTACACCTTC
CASSLEATYGYTF
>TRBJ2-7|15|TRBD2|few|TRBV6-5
TGTGCCAGCAGACCTGCGGGACTAGCTTTTTACGAGCAGTACTTC
CASRPAGLAFYEQYF
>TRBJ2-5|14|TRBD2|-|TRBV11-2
TGTGCCAGCAGCTTTACTAGCGGGGGAGAGACCCAGTACTTC
CASSFTSGGETQYF
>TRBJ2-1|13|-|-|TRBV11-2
TGTGCCAGCAGCTTAAGCGGGTGGAATGAGCAGTTCTTC
CASSLSGWNEQFF
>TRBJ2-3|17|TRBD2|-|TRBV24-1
TGTGCCACCAGTGATTTGCAAGGGAGCGGGGGCACAGATACGCAGTATTTT
CATSDLQGSGGTDTQYF
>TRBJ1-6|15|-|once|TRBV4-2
TGTGCCAGCAGCCCAGGACTCGAAGGGAATTCACCCCTCCACTTT
CASSPGLEGNSPLHF
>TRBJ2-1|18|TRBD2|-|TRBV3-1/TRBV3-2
TGTGCCAGCAGCCCCGGGACTAGCGGGACGGGCTCCTACAATGAGCAGTTCTTC
CASSPGTSGTGSYNEQFF
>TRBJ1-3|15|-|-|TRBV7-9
TGTGCCAGCAGCTTAGCGCGTCCAGGGGGAAACACCATATATTTT
CASSLARPGGNTIYF
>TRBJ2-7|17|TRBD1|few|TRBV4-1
TGCGCCAGCAGCCAGGTCCTCCGGGACAGGGTATCCTACGAGCAGTACTTC
CASSQVLRDRVSYEQYF
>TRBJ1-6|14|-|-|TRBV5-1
TGCGCCAGCAGCCCGAGCTCCTATAATTCACCCCTCCACTTT
CASSPSSYNSPLHF
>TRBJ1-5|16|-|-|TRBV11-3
TGTGCCAGCAGCTGCAGGGATTCCCCCGACAATCAGCCCCAGCATTTT
CASSCRDSPDNQPQHF
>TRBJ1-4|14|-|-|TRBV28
TGTGCCAGCAGTTCTCAACCCCGGAATGAAAAACTGTTTTTT
CASSSQPRNEKLFF
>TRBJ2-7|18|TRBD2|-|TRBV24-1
TGTGCCACCAGTGATTTGCACCCTAGCGGGGCACTCTCCTACGAGCAGTACTTC
CATSDLHPSGALSYEQYF
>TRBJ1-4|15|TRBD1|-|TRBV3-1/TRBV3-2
TGTGCCAGCAGCCAAGACAGGGGGGCTAATGAAAAACTGTTTTTT
CASSQDRGANEKLFF
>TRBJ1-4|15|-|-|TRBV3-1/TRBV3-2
TGTGCCAGCAGCCCCCGACAGGCTCCTAATGAAAAACTGTTTTTT
CASSPRQAPNEKLFF
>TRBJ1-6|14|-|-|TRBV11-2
TGTGCCAGCAGCTATACAGGGTCCCAAGCACCCCTCCACTTT
CASSYTGSQAPLHF
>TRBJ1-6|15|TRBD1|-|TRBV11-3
TGTGCCAGCAGCTTAGGAGGGACAGTTAATTCACCCCTCCACTTT
CASSLGGTVNSPLHF
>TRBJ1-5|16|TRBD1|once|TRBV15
TGTGCCACCAGCAGAGATATGGACAGGGAGGATCAGCCCCAGCATTTT
CATSRDMDREDQPQHF
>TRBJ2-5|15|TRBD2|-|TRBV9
TGTGCCAGCAGCGTGGACGGACTAGCGGAAGAGACCCAGTACTTC
CASSVDGLAEETQYF
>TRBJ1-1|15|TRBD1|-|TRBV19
TGTGCCAGTAGCCCAGGGACAGGGGGCGTCACTGAAGCTTTCTTT
CASSPGTGGVTEAFF
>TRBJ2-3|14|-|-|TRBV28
TGTGCCAGCATCGGGACACCCTACACAGATACGCAGTATTTT
CASIGTPYTDTQYF